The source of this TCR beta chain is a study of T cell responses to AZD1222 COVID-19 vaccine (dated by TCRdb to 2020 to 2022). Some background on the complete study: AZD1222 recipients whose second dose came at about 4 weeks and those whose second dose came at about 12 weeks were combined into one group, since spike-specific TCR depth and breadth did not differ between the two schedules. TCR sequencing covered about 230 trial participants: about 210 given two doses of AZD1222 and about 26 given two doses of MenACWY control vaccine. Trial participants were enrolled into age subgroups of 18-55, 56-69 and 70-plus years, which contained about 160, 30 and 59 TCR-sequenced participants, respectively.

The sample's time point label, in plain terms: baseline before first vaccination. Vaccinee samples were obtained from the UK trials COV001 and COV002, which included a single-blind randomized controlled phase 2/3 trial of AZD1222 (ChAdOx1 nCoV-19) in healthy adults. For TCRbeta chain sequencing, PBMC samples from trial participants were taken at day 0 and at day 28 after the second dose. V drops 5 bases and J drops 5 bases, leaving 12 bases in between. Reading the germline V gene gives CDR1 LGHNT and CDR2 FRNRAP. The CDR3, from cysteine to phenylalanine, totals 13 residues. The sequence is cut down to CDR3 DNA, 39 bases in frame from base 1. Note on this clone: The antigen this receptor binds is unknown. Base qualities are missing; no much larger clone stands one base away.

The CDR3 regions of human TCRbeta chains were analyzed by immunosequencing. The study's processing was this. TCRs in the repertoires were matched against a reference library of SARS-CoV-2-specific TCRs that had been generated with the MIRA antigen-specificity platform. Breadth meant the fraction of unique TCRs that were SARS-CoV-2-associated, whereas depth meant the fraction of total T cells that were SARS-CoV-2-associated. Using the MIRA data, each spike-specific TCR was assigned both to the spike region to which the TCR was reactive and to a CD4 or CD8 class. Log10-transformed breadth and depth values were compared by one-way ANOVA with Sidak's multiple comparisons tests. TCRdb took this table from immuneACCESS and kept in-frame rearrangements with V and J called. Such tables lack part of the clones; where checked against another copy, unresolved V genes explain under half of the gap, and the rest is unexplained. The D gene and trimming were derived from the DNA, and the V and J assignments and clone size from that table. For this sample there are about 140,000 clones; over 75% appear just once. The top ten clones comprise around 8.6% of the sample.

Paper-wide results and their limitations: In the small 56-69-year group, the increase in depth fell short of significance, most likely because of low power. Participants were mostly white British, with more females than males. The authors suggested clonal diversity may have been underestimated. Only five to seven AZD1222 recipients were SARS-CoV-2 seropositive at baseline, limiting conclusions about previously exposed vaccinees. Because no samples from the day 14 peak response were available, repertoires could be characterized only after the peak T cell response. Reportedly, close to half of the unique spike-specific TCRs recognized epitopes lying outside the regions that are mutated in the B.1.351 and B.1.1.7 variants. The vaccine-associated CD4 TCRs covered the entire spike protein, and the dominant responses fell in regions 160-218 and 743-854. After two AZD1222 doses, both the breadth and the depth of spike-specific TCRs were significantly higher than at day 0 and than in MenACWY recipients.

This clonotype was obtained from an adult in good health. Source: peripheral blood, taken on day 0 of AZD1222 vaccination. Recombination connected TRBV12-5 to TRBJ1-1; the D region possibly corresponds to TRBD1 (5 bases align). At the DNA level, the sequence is TGTGCTAGTGGTCTCGACAGCGGTACTGAAGCTTTCTTT. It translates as CASGLDSGTEAFF.